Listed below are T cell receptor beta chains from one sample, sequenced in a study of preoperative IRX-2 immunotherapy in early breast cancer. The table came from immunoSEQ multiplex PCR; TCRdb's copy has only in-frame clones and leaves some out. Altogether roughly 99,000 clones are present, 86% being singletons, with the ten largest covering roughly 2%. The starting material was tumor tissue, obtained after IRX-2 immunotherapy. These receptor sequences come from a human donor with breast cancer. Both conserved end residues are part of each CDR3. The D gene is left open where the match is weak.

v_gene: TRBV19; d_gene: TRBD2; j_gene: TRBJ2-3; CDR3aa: CASSSSGGDTDTQYF
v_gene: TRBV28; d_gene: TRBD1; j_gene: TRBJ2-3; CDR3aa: CASRARDRGPDTQYF
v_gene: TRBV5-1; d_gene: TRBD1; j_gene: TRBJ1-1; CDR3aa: CASSLDTGGYTEAFF
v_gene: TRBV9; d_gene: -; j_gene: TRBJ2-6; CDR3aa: CASSEVGTGANVLTF
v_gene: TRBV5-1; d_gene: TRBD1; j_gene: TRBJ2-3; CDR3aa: CASTDREIADTQYF
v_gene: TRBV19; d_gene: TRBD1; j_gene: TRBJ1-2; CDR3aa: CASRETGDDGYTF
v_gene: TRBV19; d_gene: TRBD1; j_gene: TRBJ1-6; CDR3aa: CASSETGTGYSPLHF
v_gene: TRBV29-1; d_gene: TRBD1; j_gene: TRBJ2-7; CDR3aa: CSVEWDRGFREQYF
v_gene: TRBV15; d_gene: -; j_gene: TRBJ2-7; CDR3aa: CATSREGQNYEQYF
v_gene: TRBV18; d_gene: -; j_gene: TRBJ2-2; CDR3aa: CASSRLQGPHTGELFF
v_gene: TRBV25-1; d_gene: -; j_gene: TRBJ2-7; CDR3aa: CASSTTLGWQYF
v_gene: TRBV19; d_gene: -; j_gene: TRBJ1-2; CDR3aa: CASSLSGTPYGYTF
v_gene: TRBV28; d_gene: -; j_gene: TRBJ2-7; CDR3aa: CASRSPGGTYEQYF
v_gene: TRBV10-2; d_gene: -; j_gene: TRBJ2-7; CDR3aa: CASSEPNSMTGATGEQYF
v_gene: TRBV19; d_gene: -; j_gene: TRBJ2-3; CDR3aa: CASFSGRGVDTQYF
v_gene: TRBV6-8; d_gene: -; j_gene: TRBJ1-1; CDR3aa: CASSYFATDEAFF
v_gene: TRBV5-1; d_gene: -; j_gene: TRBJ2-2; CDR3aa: CASSWGEQGRELFF
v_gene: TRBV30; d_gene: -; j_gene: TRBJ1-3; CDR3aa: CAWSVTAYSGNTIYF
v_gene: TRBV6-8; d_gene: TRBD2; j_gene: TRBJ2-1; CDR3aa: CASRLGGAYNEQFF
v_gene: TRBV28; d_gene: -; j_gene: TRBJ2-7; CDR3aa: CASNTVSFYEQYF
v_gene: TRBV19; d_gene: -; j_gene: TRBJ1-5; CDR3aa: CATRDVSNQPQHF
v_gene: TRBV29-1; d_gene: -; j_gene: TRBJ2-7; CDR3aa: CSVRESGSSYEQYF
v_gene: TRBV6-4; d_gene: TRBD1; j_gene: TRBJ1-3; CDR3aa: CASGQGAIIVNTIYF
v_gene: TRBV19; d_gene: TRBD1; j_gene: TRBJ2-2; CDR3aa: CASSRTGDGELFF
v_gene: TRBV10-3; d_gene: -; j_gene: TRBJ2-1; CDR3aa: CAISEGTGSNEQFF
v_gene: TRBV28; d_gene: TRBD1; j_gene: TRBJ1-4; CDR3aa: CASKPGTGLKKLFF
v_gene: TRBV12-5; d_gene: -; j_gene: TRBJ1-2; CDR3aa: CASTPVGGGAYGYTF
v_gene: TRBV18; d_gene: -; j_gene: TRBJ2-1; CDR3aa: CASSSGTFYNEQFF
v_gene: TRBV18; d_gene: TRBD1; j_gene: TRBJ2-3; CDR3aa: CASSKFVPGQLDTQYF
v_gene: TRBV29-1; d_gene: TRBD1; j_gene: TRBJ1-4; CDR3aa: CSVRPGQGNEKLFF
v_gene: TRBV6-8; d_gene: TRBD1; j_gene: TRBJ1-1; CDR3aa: CAISAPGQGRDEAFF
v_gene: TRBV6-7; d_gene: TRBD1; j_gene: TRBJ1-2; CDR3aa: CASTRTGKNGYTF
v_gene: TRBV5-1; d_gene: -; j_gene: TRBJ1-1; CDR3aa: CASKGLQGNTEAFF